Below, 8 T cell receptor beta chains from the same sample are listed, as sequenced in a study of cytomegalovirus exposure and HLA in healthy donors. The PCR used 60 Vbeta and 13 Jbeta primers. Clones were sequenced by immunoSEQ multiplex PCR, and TCRdb holds only the in-frame ones, with some missing. The data contain 250,000 to 350,000 clones, 70% to 90% of them singletons. Material for sequencing was PBMCs. The receptors here all came from a man aged 40-55 years in good health and CMV-seropositive.

The chain joins TRBV2 to TRBJ2-7; 10 positions agree with TRBD2. The germline CDR1 and CDR2 sequences are SNHLY and FYNNEI. With 8 bases clipped from V and 3 bases from J, the junction kept 7 bases outside the gene matches. This CDR3 has 14 residues. Here the CDR3 DNA reads TGTGCCAGCCTTCTAGCGGGAGAGAACTACGAGCAGTACTTC. This gives the protein CASLLAGENYEQYF.

CDR3 DNA: TGTGCCAGCAGCCTATCTCGGGAGTACAGTTTCGGGGAGACCCAGTACTTC. Translation gives CASSLSREYSFGETQYF. The chain carries TRBV7-3 and TRBJ2-5; D perhaps matches TRBD2 (6 bases). Germline CDR1 SGHTA, CDR2 FQGTGA. The CDR3 has 17 amino acids. Trimming cost V 5 bases and J 5 bases, with 24 bases left between them. The full variable domain, completed using reference TRBV7-3 and TRBJ2-5, is GAGVSQTPSNKVTEKGKYVELRCDPISGHTALYWYRQSLGQGPEFLIYFQGTGAADDSGLPNDRFFAVRPEGSVSTLKIQRTERGDSAVYLCASSLSREYSFGETQYFGPGTRLLVL.

The gene calls are TRBV10-3 and TRBJ2-1; no definite D call. The ends were cut back, 7 bases at V and 8 bases at J, with 9 bases in the middle. Germline CDR1 is ENHRY and CDR2 is SYGVKD. The CDR3 covers 11 residues. The CDR3 is CAIKRSDEQFF. The CDR3 region has the DNA TGTGCCATCAAGCGCAGTGATGAGCAGTTCTTC.

This clone has a handful of counts. The V call is TRBV5-1, the J call TRBJ1-4; 8 positions match TRBD1. V was clipped by 4 bases and J by 5 bases; unmatched bases: 7. This CDR3 has 15 residues. Germline V gene sequence: CDR1 SGHRS, CDR2 YFSETQ. The CDR3 region has the DNA TGCGCCAGCAGCAGTACAGGGGGAGAAAATGAAAAACTGTTTTTT. It codes for CASSSTGGENEKLFF.

The chain has TRBV4-1 and TRBJ2-5; D perhaps matches TRBD1 (5 bases). Matching the DNA end better, TRBJ2-7 makes the J call doubtful. This CDR3 region has 14 residues. CDR1 and CDR2 (germline): MGHRA, YSYEKL. The CDR3 region is CASSQEIGAYEQYF. The CDR3 bases are TGCGCCAGCAGCCAAGAGATAGGGGCTTACGAGCAGTACTTC.

V and J are TRBV11-2 and TRBJ2-2, with 7 bases matching TRBD2. The junction had 9 bases not matched to a gene; V was cut back by 1 base and J by 4 bases. The CDR3 covers 17 residues. Germline CDR1 and CDR2: SGHAT and FQNNGV. The CDR3 bases are TGTGCCAGCAGCTTAGTCCCCCTAGCGGAGCTCACCGGGGAGCTGTTTTTT. This codes for CASSLVPLAELTGELFF.

In DNA, the CDR3 is TGCGCCAGCAGCTTCACCGGGACAGCGAACACCGGGGAGCTGTTTTTT. It encodes CASSFTGTANTGELFF. The genes are TRBV5-1 and TRBJ2-2; 7 bases map to TRBD1. CDR3 length: 16 residues. Germline V gives CDR1 SGHRS, CDR2 YFSETQ. V lost 2 bases and J lost 0; bases outside the gene matches: 4.

The chain carries TRBV7-9 and TRBJ1-4, with a possible D match to TRBD1 (5 bases). Germline V gives CDR1 SEHNR, CDR2 FQNEAQ (reference sequence). V was trimmed by 5 bases and J by 5 bases, leaving 12 bases between them. The CDR3 has 14 residues. The CDR3 loop reads CASSLGQPNEKLFF. The CDR3 nucleotides are TGTGCCAGCAGCCTGGGGCAGCCCAATGAAAAACTGTTTTTT.